The 8 T cell receptor beta chains given below trace back to one sample, sequenced in a study of OX40 agonist ivuxolimab in advanced cancers. The protocol was immunoSEQ multiplex PCR, while the TCRdb copy is restricted to in-frame clones and leaves out a portion. This table has over 55,000 clones, roughly 84% appearing once. The sample in question was CD4+ or CD8+ T cells sorted from blood, obtained in a trial of the OX40 agonist ivuxolimab. Source of these receptors: an adult with an advanced solid tumor such as melanoma, head and neck, liver or kidney cancer.

This chain connects TRBV30 to TRBJ1-2; 10 nucleotides line up with TRBD1. Germline-derived CDR1 and CDR2 are GTSNPN and SVGIG (reference sequence). V gave up 4 bases and J gave up 7 bases; unmatched junction bases: 12. The CDR3 extends over 15 amino acids. In DNA form, the CDR3 reads TGTGCCTGGACGGGACAGGGGCGAATTGTACGTGGCTACACCTTC. Translation: CAWTGQGRIVRGYTF.

The chain combines TRBV30 with TRBJ1-6; D gene uncertain. Germline CDR1 and CDR2: GTSNPN and SVGIG (reference sequence). The CDR3 runs to 13 residues. Trimming left V 2 bases short and J 12 bases short, with 14 bases between. The CDR3 region has the DNA TGTGCCTGGAGTCAACAGAGATACTTACCCCTCCACTTT. It is translated as CAWSQQRYLPLHF. Full variable domain (missing parts from reference TRBV30 and TRBJ1-6): SQTIHQWPATLVQPVGSPLSLECTVEGTSNPNLYWYRQAAGRGLQLLFYSVGIGQISSEVPQNLSASRPQDRQFILSSKKLLLSDSGFYLCAWSQQRYLPLHFGNGTRLTVT.

V and J are TRBV7-9 and TRBJ2-7, with D possibly being TRBD1 or TRBD2 (5 bases each). The V end lost 2 bases, the J end lost 7 bases, and 12 bases lay between the germline ends. Germline assignment: CDR1 SEHNR and CDR2 FQNEAQ (reference sequence). This CDR3 is built from 13 residues. CDR3 coding DNA: TGTGCCAGCAGCTTAACGGGACCGGGGGAGCAGTACTTC. Translating gives CASSLTGPGEQYF.

This sequence joins TRBV21-1 and TRBJ2-1. TRBV21-1 is an annotated pseudogene. The CDR3 runs 14 residues. The CDR3 here is CASSNGSAHNEQFF. The CDR3 nucleotides read TGTGCCAGCAGCAACGGTTCGGCGCACAATGAGCAGTTCTTC.

V gene TRBV7-2 combines with J gene TRBJ2-1; 7 nucleotides line up with TRBD2. The CDR3 loop spans 15 amino acids. V shed 5 bases and J 0 bases; nucleotides not matched to a gene: 4. CDR1 SGHTA and CDR2 FQGNSA come from the germline V gene. The CDR3 DNA is TGTGCCAGCAGCCCCCGGACTAGCTCCTACAATGAGCAGTTCTTC. This gives the protein CASSPRTSSYNEQFF.

V is TRBV27 and J is TRBJ2-7, with D perhaps TRBD2 (6 bases). V was pared by 5 bases and J by 3 bases, with 14 bases between. Germline V gene sequence: CDR1 MNHEY, CDR2 SMNVEV (reference sequence). CDR3 length: 14 residues. The CDR3: CASSDPGGIYEQYF. As DNA, the CDR3 is TGTGCCAGCAGTGACCCGGGCGGGATCTACGAGCAGTACTTC.

This clone was recorded only once. The chain links TRBV28 to TRBJ1-1; 10 bases align to TRBD1. The CDR3 covers 16 residues. CDR1 is MDHEN, CDR2 SYDVKM, per germline. V lost 6 bases, J lost 6 bases, and 13 bases stayed unmatched. The CDR3 DNA sequence: TGTGCCAGCAGAGAATCCGGGACAGGGGTTGAGGCTGAAGCTTTCTTT. Its protein is CASRESGTGVEAEAFF.

This chain joins TRBV7-3 and TRBJ2-5; 11 bases are a match to TRBD2. V gave up 4 bases and J gave up 5 bases; unmatched junction bases: 0. This CDR3 comprises 13 residues. Per the germline V gene, CDR1 is SGHTA and CDR2 is FQGTGA. CDR3 bases: TGTGCCAGCAGCTGGACTAGCGGGGAGACCCAGTACTTC. Protein sequence: CASSWTSGETQYF.